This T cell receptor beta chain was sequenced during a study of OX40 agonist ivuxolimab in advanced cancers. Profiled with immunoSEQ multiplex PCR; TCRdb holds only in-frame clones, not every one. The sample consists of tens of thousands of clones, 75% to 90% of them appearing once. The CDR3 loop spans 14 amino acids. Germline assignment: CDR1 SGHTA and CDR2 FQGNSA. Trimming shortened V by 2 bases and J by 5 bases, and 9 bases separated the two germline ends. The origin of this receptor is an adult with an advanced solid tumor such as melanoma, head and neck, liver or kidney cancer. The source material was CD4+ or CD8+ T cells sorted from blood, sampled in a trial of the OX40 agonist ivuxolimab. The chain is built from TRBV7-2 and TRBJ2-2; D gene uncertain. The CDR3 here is CASSLMMGTGELFF. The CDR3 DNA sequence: TGTGCCAGCAGCTTAATGATGGGGACCGGGGAGCTGTTTTTT.